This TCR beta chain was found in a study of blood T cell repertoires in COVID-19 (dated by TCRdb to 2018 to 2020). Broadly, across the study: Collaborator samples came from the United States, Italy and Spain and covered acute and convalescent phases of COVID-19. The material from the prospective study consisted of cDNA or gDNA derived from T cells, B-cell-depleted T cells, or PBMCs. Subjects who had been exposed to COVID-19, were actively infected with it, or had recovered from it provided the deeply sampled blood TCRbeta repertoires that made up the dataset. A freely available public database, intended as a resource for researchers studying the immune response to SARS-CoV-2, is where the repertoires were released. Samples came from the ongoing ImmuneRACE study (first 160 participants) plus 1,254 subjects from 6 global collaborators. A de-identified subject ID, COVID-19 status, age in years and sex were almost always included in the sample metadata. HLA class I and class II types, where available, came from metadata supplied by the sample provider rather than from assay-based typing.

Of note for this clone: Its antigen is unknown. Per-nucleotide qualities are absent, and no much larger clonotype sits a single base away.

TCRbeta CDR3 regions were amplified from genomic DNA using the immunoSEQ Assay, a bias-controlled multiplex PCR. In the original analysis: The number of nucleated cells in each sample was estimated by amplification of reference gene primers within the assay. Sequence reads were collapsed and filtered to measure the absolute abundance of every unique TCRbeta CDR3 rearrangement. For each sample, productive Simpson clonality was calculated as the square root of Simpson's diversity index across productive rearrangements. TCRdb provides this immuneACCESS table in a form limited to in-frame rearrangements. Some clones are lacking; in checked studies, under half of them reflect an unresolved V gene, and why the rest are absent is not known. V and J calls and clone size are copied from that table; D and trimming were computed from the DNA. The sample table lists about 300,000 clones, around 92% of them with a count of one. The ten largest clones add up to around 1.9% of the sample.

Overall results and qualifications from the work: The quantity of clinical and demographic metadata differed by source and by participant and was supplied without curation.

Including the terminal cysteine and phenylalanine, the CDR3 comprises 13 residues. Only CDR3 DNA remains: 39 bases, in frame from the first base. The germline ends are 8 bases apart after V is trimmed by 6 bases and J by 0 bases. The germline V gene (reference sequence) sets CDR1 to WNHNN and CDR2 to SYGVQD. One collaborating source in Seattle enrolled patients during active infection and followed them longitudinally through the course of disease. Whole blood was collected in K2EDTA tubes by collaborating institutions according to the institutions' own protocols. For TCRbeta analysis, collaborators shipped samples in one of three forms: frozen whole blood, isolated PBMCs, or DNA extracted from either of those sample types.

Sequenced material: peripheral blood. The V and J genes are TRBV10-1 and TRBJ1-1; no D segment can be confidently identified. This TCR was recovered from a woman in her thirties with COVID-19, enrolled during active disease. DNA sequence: TGCGCCAGCAGCCTTACACTGAACACTGAAGCTTTCTTT. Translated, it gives CASSLTLNTEAFF.